Sequencing of this T cell receptor beta chain was carried out in a study of blood T cell repertoires in COVID-19 (dated by TCRdb to about 2020). Notes on the research overall: Samples covering the acute and convalescent phases of COVID-19 were provided by collaborators in the United States, Italy and Spain. Where HLA class I and class II types were available, the types were taken from metadata supplied by the sample provider, not from assay-based typing. Samples came from the ongoing ImmuneRACE study (first 160 participants) plus 1,254 subjects from 6 global collaborators. The repertoires were released in a freely available public database meant as a resource for research on the immune response to SARS-CoV-2. The sample metadata nearly always contained a de-identified subject ID, COVID-19 status, age in years and sex. The material from the prospective study consisted of cDNA or gDNA derived from T cells, B-cell-depleted T cells, or PBMCs. The dataset comprised deeply sampled blood TCRbeta repertoires from subjects exposed to, actively infected with, or recovered from COVID-19. The paper's findings and limits, for the study overall: The amount of clinical and demographic metadata varied by source and participant and was provided uncurated.

Notes on this clone: The specificity of this receptor is unknown. Within one base of it there is no much larger clone, and no base qualities were kept.

Participants in the prospective study were aged roughly 18 to 100 years, lived in 24 United States geographic areas, and enrolled through a virtual design. Cohort assignment in the prospective study relied on participant-reported clinical history from a screening survey and a study questionnaire. ImmuneRACE Cohort 3 recovered participants were defined by two consecutive negative NP/OP PCR tests, healthcare professional clearance, or symptom resolution. In the prospective study, mobile phlebotomists collected whole blood, serum and a nasopharyngeal or oropharyngeal swab from each participant. Over a roughly 2-month period, participants in the prospective study had the option of providing additional blood draws and questionnaires. Blood samples from the prospective study were shipped frozen or at room temperature prior to DNA extraction. V lost 4 bases and J lost 2 bases, and the count of bases not matched to a germline gene is 7. From a lookup of the germline V gene, CDR1 and CDR2 are SGDLS and YYNGEE. From the cysteine up to the phenylalanine, the CDR3 has a length of 16 residues. The only DNA kept is the CDR3, 48 bases in frame from the first base.

The immunoSEQ Assay, a bias-controlled multiplex PCR, was used to amplify TCRbeta CDR3 regions from genomic DNA. On the authors' methods: The number of nucleated cells in each sample was estimated from the amplification of reference gene primers within the assay. Sequence reads were collapsed and filtered to measure the absolute abundance of every unique TCRbeta CDR3 rearrangement. For each sample, productive Simpson clonality was calculated as the square root of Simpson's diversity index over productive rearrangements. Entries here come from immuneACCESS through TCRdb and include only in-frame sequences with V and J called. Some clones fail to appear in such tables; in the studies checked, an unresolved V gene covers under half of the shortfall, and the cause of the remainder is unknown. V, J and clone size derive from that table, while D and trimming were established from the DNA sequence. The sample table records roughly 400,000 clones; 85% to 90% of these occur just once. The ten top clones hold less than 2% of the sample.

The V and J genes are TRBV9 and TRBJ2-7, and 12 junction bases match TRBD2. The sequenced material came from PBMCs or T cells enriched from blood (not recorded which). The TCR sequence derives from a woman aged 25 to 39 who had recovered from COVID-19. The sequenced DNA is TGTGCCAGCAGCCCCCAACTAGCGGGAGGAGCCTACGAGCAGTACTTC. The resulting protein is CASSPQLAGGAYEQYF.